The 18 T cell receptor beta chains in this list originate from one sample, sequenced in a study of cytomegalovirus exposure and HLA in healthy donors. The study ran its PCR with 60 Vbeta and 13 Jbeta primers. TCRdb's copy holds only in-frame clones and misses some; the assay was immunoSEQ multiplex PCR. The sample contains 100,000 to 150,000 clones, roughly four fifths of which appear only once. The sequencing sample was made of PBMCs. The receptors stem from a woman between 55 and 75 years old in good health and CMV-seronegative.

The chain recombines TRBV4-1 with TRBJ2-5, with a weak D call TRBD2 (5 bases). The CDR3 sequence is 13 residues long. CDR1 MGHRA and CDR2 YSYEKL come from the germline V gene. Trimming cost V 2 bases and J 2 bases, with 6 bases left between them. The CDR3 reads CASSQTGQETQYF. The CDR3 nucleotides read TGCGCCAGCAGCCAAACGGGGCAAGAGACCCAGTACTTC.

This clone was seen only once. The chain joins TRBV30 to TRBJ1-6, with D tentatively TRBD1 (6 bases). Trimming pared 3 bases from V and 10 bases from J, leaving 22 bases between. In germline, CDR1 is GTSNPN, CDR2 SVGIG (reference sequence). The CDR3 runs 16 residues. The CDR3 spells CAWRYREDVSRSPLHF. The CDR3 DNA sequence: TGTGCCTGGAGGTACAGGGAAGATGTTTCGCGGTCACCCCTCCACTTT.

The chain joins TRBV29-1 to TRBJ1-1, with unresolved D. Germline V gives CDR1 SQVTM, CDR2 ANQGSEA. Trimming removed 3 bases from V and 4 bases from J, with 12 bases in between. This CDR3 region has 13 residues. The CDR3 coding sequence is TGCAGCGTTGAGGGAGGTGGAATCACTGAAGCTTTCTTT. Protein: CSVEGGGITEAFF.

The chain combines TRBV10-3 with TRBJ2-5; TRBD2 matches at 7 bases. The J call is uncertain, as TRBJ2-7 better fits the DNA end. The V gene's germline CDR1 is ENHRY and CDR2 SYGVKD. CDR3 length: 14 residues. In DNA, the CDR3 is TGTGCCATCAGTGGGCGGCTAGCGGACTACGAGCAGTACTTC. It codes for CAISGRLADYEQYF.

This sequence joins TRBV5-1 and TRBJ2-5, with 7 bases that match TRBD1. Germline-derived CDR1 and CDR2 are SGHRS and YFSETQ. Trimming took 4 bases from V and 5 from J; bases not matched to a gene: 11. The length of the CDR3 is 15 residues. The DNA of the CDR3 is TGCGCCAGCAGCCCAACAGGGGACACCCGCGAGACCCAGTACTTC. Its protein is CASSPTGDTRETQYF.

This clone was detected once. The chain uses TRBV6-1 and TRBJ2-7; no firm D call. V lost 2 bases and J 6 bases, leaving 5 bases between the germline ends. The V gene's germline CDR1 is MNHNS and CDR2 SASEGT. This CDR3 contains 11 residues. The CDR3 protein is CASSESGEQYF. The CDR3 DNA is TGTGCCAGCAGTGAATCGGGCGAGCAGTACTTC.

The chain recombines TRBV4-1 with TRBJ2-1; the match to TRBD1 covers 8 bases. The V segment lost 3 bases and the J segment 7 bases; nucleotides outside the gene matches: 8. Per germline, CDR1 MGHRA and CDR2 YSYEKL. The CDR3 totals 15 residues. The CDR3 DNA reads TGCGCCAGCAGCCAGAGGGACAGGTATAGAAATGAGCAGTTCTTC. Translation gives CASSQRDRYRNEQFF.

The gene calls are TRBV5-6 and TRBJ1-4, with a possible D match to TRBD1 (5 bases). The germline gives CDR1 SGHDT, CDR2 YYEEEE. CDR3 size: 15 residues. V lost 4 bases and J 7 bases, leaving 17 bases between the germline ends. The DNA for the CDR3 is TGTGCCAGCAGCCCCATCACAGGTTCAAGTGAAAAACTGTTTTTT. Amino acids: CASSPITGSSEKLFF.

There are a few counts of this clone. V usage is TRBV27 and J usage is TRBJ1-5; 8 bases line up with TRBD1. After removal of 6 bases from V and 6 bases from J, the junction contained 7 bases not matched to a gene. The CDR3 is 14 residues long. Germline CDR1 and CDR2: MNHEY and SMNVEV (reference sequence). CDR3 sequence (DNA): TGTGCCAGCAGCCCACAGGGGGGGGGTCAGCCCCAGCATTTT. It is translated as CASSPQGGGQPQHF.

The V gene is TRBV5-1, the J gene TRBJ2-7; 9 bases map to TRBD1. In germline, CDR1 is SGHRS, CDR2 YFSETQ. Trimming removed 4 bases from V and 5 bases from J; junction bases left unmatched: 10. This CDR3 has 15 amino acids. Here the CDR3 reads CASSRAGQGMNEQYF. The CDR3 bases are TGCGCCAGCAGCCGAGCCGGACAGGGGATGAACGAGCAGTACTTC.

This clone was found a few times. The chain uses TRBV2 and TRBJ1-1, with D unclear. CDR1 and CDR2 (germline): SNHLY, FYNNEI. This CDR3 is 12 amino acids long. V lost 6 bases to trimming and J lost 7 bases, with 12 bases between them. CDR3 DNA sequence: TGTGCCAGCAGCCAATACAGAGATGAAGCTTTCTTT. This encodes CASSQYRDEAFF. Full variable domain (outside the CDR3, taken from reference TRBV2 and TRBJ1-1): EPEVTQTPSHQVTQMGQEVILRCVPISNHLYFYWYRQILGQKVEFLVSFYNNEISEKSEIFDDQFSVERPDGSNFTLKIRSTKLEDSAMYFCASSQYRDEAFFGQGTRLTVV.

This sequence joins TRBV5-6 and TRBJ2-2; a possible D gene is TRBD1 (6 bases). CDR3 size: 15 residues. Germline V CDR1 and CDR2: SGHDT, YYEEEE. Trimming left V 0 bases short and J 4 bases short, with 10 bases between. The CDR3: CASSLAGQPTGELFF. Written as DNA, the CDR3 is TGTGCCAGCAGCTTGGCTGGACAGCCCACCGGGGAGCTGTTTTTT. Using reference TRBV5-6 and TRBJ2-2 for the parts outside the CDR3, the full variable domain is DAGVTQSPTHLIKTRGQQVTLRCSPKSGHDTVSWYQQALGQGPQFIFQYYEEEERQRGNFPDRFSGHQFPNYSSELNVNALLLGDSALYLCASSLAGQPTGELFFGEGSRLTVL.

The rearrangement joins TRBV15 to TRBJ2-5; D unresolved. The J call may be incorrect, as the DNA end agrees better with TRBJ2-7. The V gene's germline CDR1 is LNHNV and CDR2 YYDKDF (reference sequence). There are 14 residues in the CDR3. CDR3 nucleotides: TGTGCCACCAGCAGAGATCGCGGCTCCCTCGAGCAGTACTTC. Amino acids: CATSRDRGSLEQYF.

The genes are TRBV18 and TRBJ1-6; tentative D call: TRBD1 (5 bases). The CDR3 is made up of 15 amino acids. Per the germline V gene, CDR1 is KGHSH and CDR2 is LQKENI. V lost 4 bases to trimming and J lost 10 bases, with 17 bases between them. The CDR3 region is CASSLMGDLESPLHF. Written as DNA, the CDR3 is TGTGCCAGCTCACTAATGGGGGACTTGGAATCACCCCTCCACTTT.

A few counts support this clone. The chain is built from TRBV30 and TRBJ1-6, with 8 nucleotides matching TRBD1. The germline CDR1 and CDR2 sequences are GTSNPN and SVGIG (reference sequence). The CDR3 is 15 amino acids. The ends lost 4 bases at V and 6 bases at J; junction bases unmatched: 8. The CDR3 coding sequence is TGTGCCTGGACCCGGACAGGGATTTTTAATTCACCCCTCCACTTT. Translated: CAWTRTGIFNSPLHF.

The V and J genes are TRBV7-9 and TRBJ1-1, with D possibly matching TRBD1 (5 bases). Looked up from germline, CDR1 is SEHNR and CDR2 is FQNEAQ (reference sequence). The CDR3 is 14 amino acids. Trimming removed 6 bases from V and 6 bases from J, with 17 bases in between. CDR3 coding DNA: TGTGCCAGCAGACCTGATCGGACAAGGGCTGAAGCTTTCTTT. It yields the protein CASRPDRTRAEAFF.

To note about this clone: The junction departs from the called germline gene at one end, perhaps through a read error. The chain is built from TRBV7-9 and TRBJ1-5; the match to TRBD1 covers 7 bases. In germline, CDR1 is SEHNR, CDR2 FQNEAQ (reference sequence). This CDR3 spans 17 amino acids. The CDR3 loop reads CSSSLGLGTAPNQPQHF. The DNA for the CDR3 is TGTTCCAGCAGCTTAGGACTCGGGACAGCTCCCAATCAGCCCCAGCATTTT.

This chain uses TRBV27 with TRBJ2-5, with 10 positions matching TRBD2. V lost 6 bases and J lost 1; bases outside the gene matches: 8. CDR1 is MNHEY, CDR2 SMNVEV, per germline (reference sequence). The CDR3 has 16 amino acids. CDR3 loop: CASSSPRTSGQETQYF. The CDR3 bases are TGTGCCAGCAGCTCCCCGCGGACTAGCGGCCAAGAGACCCAGTACTTC.